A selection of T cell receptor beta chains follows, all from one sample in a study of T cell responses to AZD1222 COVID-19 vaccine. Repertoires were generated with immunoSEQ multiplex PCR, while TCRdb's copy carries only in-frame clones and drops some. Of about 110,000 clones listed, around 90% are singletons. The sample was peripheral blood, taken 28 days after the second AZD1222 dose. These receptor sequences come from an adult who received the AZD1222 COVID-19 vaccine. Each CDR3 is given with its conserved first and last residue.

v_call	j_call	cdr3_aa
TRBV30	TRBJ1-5	CAWSATQKNNQPQHF
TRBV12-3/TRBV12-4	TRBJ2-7	CASSNPSVEQYF
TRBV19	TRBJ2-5	CASSRAWTGRETQYF
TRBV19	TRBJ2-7	CASGQGEYEQYF
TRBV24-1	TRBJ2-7	CATSDSGTGGYEQYF
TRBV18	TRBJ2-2	CASSPPGLDGGELFF
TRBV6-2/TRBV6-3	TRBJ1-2	CASSHPNFNYGYTF
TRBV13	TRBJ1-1	CASTRLTEAFF
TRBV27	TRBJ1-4	CASADRVNEKLFF
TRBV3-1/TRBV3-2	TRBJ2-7	CASSQVTGSEQYF
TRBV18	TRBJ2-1	CASSPLDNNEQFF
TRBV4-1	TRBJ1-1	CASSPGGQPNTEAFF
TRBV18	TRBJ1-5	CASSPSPGNQPQHF
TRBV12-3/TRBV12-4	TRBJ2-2	CASSFGRTGELFF
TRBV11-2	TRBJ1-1	CASSLVVDTEAFF
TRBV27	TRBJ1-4	CASSFSTNEKLFF
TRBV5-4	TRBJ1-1	CASSYFDRVGTEAFF
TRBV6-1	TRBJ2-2	CASSESGGAGELFF